These 13 T cell receptor beta chains came from one sample sequenced in a study of CD8+ T cells in alopecia areata. Once RNA had been extracted, it was reverse transcribed into cDNA to act as the sequencing template. The table came from immunoSEQ multiplex PCR; TCRdb's copy has only in-frame clones and leaves some out. The profile shows some 95,000 clones, roughly 42% of them singletons. Sequenced material: CD4+ T cells sorted from blood. Receptors were obtained from a human donor with alopecia areata.

This clone came up a few times. The V and J genes are TRBV28 and TRBJ2-7, with D unclear. Trimming took 2 bases from V and 3 from J, leaving 5 bases between them. This CDR3 is built from 12 residues. The germline gives CDR1 MDHEN, CDR2 SYDVKM. The CDR3 reads CASSLKGYEQYF. As DNA, the CDR3 is TGTGCCAGCAGTTTAAAGGGCTACGAGCAGTACTTC.

The chain's CDR3 is CASSSQATYEQYF. CDR3 sequence (DNA): TGTGCCAGCAGCTCCCAGGCGACCTACGAGCAGTACTTC. The rearrangement uses TRBV11-2 and TRBJ2-7; D is uncertain. This CDR3 is built from 13 residues. Trimming took 4 bases from V and 2 from J, leaving 9 bases between them. Germline V lookup: CDR1 SGHAT, CDR2 FQNNGV.

The V call is TRBV29-1, the J call TRBJ1-5; D gene ambiguous. From germline, CDR1 is SQVTM and CDR2 ANQGSEA. The V end was cut by 4 bases, the J end by 0 bases, with 4 bases between. CDR3 length equals 12 residues. In DNA, the CDR3 is TGCAGCGTTGCAGGTAGCAATCAGCCCCAGCATTTT. Protein: CSVAGSNQPQHF.

The chain employs TRBV2 and TRBJ2-5; D uncertain. V was cut by 3 bases and J by 1 base, with 9 bases left in between. Germline V gene lookup returns CDR1 SNHLY and CDR2 FYNNEI. The CDR3 extends over 14 amino acids. This chain's CDR3 is CASSDTDLQETQYF. Written as DNA, the CDR3 is TGTGCCAGCAGTGACACGGATCTCCAAGAGACCCAGTACTTC.

CDR3: CASKGYNQPQHF. CDR3 bases: TGTGCCAGCAAGGGGTATAATCAGCCCCAGCATTTT. The chain combines TRBV25-1 with TRBJ1-5, with D perhaps TRBD1 (5 bases). Per the germline V gene, CDR1 is MGHDK and CDR2 is SYGVNS. This CDR3 is built from 12 residues. Trimming pared 7 bases from V and 4 bases from J, leaving 8 bases between.

The rearrangement joins TRBV10-1 to TRBJ2-3, with 10 nucleotides matching TRBD2. After removal of 5 bases from V and 5 bases from J, the junction contained 4 bases not matched to a gene. The CDR3 sequence is 14 residues long. The germline V gene has CDR1 WNHNN and CDR2 SYGVQD (reference sequence). CDR3 sequence (DNA): TGCGCCAGCAGTAAAGCGGGAGGGCTAGATACGCAGTATTTT. Its protein product is CASSKAGGLDTQYF.

The chain recombines TRBV7-2 with TRBJ2-3; no clear D. Germline V gene sequence: CDR1 SGHTA, CDR2 FQGNSA. CDR3 length equals 11 residues. V dropped 5 bases and J dropped 4 bases, with 4 bases sitting between them. The CDR3 region has the DNA TGTGCCAGCAGCCCCGCAGATACGCAGTATTTT. Protein: CASSPADTQYF.

With respect to this clone: Likely a read error: the CDR3 ends without its conserved phenylalanine or tryptophan. The DNA is omitted, as the CDR3 cannot be located on it reliably, and the CDR3 follows TCRdb's listing. V and J are TRBV28 and TRBJ2-7. Both ends counted, the CDR3 spans 11 residues. CDR1 and CDR2 (germline): MDHEN, SYDVKM. CDR3: CASRAHGAPYL.

The rearrangement joins TRBV29-1 to TRBJ1-2, with 10 bases aligning to TRBD1. The CDR3 spans 14 residues. Per germline, CDR1 SQVTM and CDR2 ANQGSEA. V shed 4 bases, J shed 7 bases, and the junction held 9 bases outside the gene matches. CDR3 amino acids: CSVGGTGDFVGYTF. The CDR3, as DNA: TGCAGCGTTGGGGGGACAGGGGACTTCGTTGGCTACACCTTC.

In DNA form, the CDR3 reads TGTGCCAGCAGCTCCCCCGGCGGAGCGCCCAAGGAGCAGTACTTC. Translated: CASSSPGGAPKEQYF. The chain uses TRBV7-9 and TRBJ2-7; no clear D. This CDR3 spans 15 amino acids. V was clipped by 4 bases and J by 7 bases, with 20 bases between them. Per the germline V gene, CDR1 is SEHNR and CDR2 is FQNEAQ (reference sequence).

This clone has only a few counts. V usage is TRBV29-1 and J usage is TRBJ2-2; weak D call: TRBD2 (5 bases). From germline, CDR1 is SQVTM and CDR2 ANQGSEA. Trimming cost V 7 bases and J 3 bases, with 15 bases left between them. The CDR3 is made up of 14 amino acids. CDR3 sequence reads: CSAGRGLDTGELFF. The DNA of the CDR3 is TGCAGCGCCGGGCGCGGGTTAGACACCGGGGAGCTGTTTTTT.

This clone has only a few counts. DNA of the CDR3: TGTGCCTGGAGTCGTCCGGGACAGGGGGCTTGGGAGCAGTACTTC. Encoded protein: CAWSRPGQGAWEQYF. The chain combines TRBV30 with TRBJ2-7; 12 bases are a match to TRBD1. The CDR3 loop spans 15 amino acids. V was pared by 2 bases and J by 7 bases, with 9 bases of the junction left unmatched. Germline CDR1 GTSNPN, CDR2 SVGIG (reference sequence).

The chain combines TRBV27 with TRBJ2-5; 10 nucleotides align to TRBD2. Germline V gene data show CDR1 as MNHEY and CDR2 as SMNVEV (reference sequence). This CDR3 is built from 14 residues. J was trimmed by 4 bases and V by 6 bases; bases with no gene match: 5. The CDR3 DNA reads TGTGCCAGCAGGGGACTAGCGTCTGGAGAGACCCAGTACTTC. Translated, it gives CASRGLASGETQYF.